Listed below are T cell receptor beta chains from one sample, sequenced in a study of cytomegalovirus exposure and HLA in healthy donors. The protocol was immunoSEQ multiplex PCR, while the TCRdb copy is restricted to in-frame clones and leaves out a portion. Among roughly 120,000 clones listed, about 80% were seen once. What was sequenced was PBMCs. Receptors originate from a woman between 45 and 60 years old in good health and CMV-seropositive. The CDR3 runs from the conserved cysteine through the conserved F or W. Each record gives: D gene, CDR3 length, J gene, clone size, V gene, CDR3 DNA, CDR3 protein. The D gene is left open where the match is weak. Some rows have no size entry. The others give once, few or many, or a class for an expanded clone.

>TRBD2|15|TRBJ2-1|NA|TRBV6-5
TGTGCCAGCAGATCCGGGGGACTAGCGTTCAATGAGCAGTTCTTC
CASRSGGLAFNEQFF
>NA|11|TRBJ1-4|few|TRBV20-1
TGCAGTGCTAGAGACGGTGAAAAACTGTTTTTT
CSARDGEKLFF
>TRBD1|18|TRBJ2-2|NA|TRBV7-9
TGTGCCAGCAGCTCTTCCCCCGGGACAGGGATCAACACCGGGGAGCTGTTTTTT
CASSSSPGTGINTGELFF
>TRBD1|15|TRBJ2-1|NA|TRBV5-1
TGCGCCAGCAGCTTGGAGGGACAGGAGGACGGTGAGCAGTTCTTC
CASSLEGQEDGEQFF
>NA|11|TRBJ1-2|NA|TRBV20-1
TGCAGTGCTAGAGGGGCCTATGGCTACACCTTC
CSARGAYGYTF
>NA|16|TRBJ1-6|few|TRBV7-9
TGTGCCAGCAGCTTAGCGCGGAGCTCCTATAATTCACCCCTCCACTTT
CASSLARSSYNSPLHF
>TRBD1|14|TRBJ2-1|NA|TRBV6-5
TGTGCCAGCACTAAGGGGACAGGGGGCTTTGAGCAGTTCTTC
CASTKGTGGFEQFF
>TRBD1|16|TRBJ1-6|NA|TRBV9
TGTGCCAGCAGCGGAGGGCCCCAGGGGGGACGATCACCCCTCCACTTT
CASSGGPQGGRSPLHF
>NA|16|TRBJ2-6|NA|TRBV19
TGTGCCAGTATGCAGGGTTTTTTAGATGGGGCCAACGTCCTGACTTTC
CASMQGFLDGANVLTF
>TRBD1|10|TRBJ1-1|NA|TRBV20-1
TGCAGTGACCTGGACAGGGGAGCTTTCTTT
CSDLDRGAFF
>TRBD1|13|TRBJ1-2|once|TRBV6-5
TGTGCCAGCAGGCCTGGACAGGGGGAGCAGCCGTTCTTC
CASRPGQGEQPFF
>NA|15|TRBJ2-3|once|TRBV7-9
TGTGCCAGCAGCTCTCGGGACTCTCTCACAGATACGCAGTATTTT
CASSSRDSLTDTQYF
>NA|18|TRBJ2-3|NA|TRBV27
TGTGCCAGCAGTTTATCGATGCGACTAGGGGGGGGCACAGATACGCAGTATTTT
CASSLSMRLGGGTDTQYF
>TRBD1|14|TRBJ2-7|NA|TRBV19
TGTGCCAGTAGCCCCGGGACAGGGGACTACGAGCAGTACTTC
CASSPGTGDYEQYF
>TRBD2|19|TRBJ2-3|NA|TRBV7-9
TGTGCCAGCAGCTCGAGGAGGCGTCGGGAGGTCTTACCCACAGATACGCAGTATTTT
CASSSRRRREVLPTDTQYF
>NA|12|TRBJ2-1|few|TRBV11-3
TGTGCCAGCAGCCGTACAGGGAGAGGGCAGTTCTTC
CASSRTGRGQFF
>TRBD1|16|TRBJ2-2|NA|TRBV5-1
TGCGCCAGCAGCGCCTCCGGGACAGGGAACACCGGGGAGCTGTTTTTT
CASSASGTGNTGELFF
>TRBD1|14|TRBJ2-5|NA|TRBV18
TGTGCCAGCTCACCGAGTACAGGGGTTGAGACCCAGTACTTC
CASSPSTGVETQYF
>TRBD1|14|TRBJ1-4|NA|TRBV7-2
TGTGCCAGCAGCTTAACGGGACAGGGGGAAAAACTGTTTTTT
CASSLTGQGEKLFF
>NA|14|TRBJ2-1|few|TRBV13
TGTGCCAGCAGCTTAGAGGGACTTTTAAATGAGCAGTTCTTC
CASSLEGLLNEQFF
>NA|15|TRBJ2-2|once|TRBV7-3
TGTGCCAGCAGCATCGGGACACAGAACACCGGGGAGCTGTTTTTT
CASSIGTQNTGELFF
>NA|15|TRBJ2-5|NA|TRBV4-3
TGCGCCAGCAGCCAAGAAGGGGCGGTGCAAGAGACCCAGTACTTC
CASSQEGAVQETQYF
>TRBD1|13|TRBJ2-5|NA|TRBV7-2
TGTGCCAGCAGCTCACAGGGGGCAGAGACCCAGTACTTC
CASSSQGAETQYF
>TRBD2|16|TRBJ2-5|NA|TRBV9
TGTGCCAGCAGCCCGTGGGGCGGGGGGTACCAAGAGACCCAGTACTTC
CASSPWGGGYQETQYF
>TRBD1|16|TRBJ1-1|few|TRBV25-1
TGTGCCAGCAGTGAACCTACAGGGGGCGGGTTAACTGAAGCTTTCTTT
CASSEPTGGGLTEAFF
>NA|14|TRBJ2-2|NA|TRBV9
TGTGCCAGCAGCGGCGGACAAGCGGGCGGGGAGCTGTTTTTT
CASSGGQAGGELFF
>NA|17|TRBJ2-6|NA|TRBV5-5
TGTGCCAGCACCTTGGGTAGTTCCTCCTCTGGGGCCAACGTCCTGACTTTC
CASTLGSSSSGANVLTF
>NA|12|TRBJ2-7|few|TRBV7-9
TGTGCCAGCAGCCCAGCGGGCTACGAGCAGTACTTC
CASSPAGYEQYF
>TRBD1|15|TRBJ2-2|NA|TRBV7-2
TGTGCCAGCAGCCATGGACAGGGACGGAGCGGGGAGCTGTTTTTT
CASSHGQGRSGELFF
>TRBD2|13|TRBJ2-1|NA|TRBV7-6
TGTGCCAGCAGCGCAGCAGTAGCGGGAAAGCAGTTCTTC
CASSAAVAGKQFF
>TRBD2|15|TRBJ2-1|NA|TRBV11-1
TGTGCCAGCGCCTTAGCGGGGGGGCAGTACAATGAGCAGTTCTTC
CASALAGGQYNEQFF
>NA|16|TRBJ2-3|NA|TRBV5-1
TGCGCCAGCAGCTTCCGGGTTCTCGGTGGGACAGATACGCAGTATTTT
CASSFRVLGGTDTQYF
>TRBD2|17|TRBJ2-3|NA|TRBV4-3
TGCGCCAGCAGCGCTACGGGACTAGCGGGGGTGGGGGATACGCAGTATTTT
CASSATGLAGVGDTQYF
>TRBD1|14|TRBJ1-5|few|TRBV18
TGTGCCAGCTCCCCAGGACAGGGGGAACAGCCCCAGCATTTT
CASSPGQGEQPQHF
>TRBD2|17|TRBJ2-3|NA|TRBV7-2
TGTGCCAGCAGTCGCGGACTAGCGGGGGGCCCGGGGGATACGCAGTATTTT
CASSRGLAGGPGDTQYF
>TRBD1|15|TRBJ1-3|NA|TRBV5-1
TGCGCCAGCCACAGGGGCGCCGGGGATGGAAACACCATATATTTT
CASHRGAGDGNTIYF
>TRBD1|14|TRBJ2-7|few|TRBV4-2
TGTGCCAGCAGCCTCGGGACAGGGACCTACGAGCAGTACTTC
CASSLGTGTYEQYF
>NA|14|TRBJ2-7|NA|TRBV6-5
TGTGCCAGCAGTTACACTCCGAGCTCCTACGAGCAGTACTTC
CASSYTPSSYEQYF
>NA|13|TRBJ2-7|few|TRBV5-1
TGCGCCAGCAGCTTGTCGACTTCCTACGAGCAGTACTTC
CASSLSTSYEQYF
>NA|11|TRBJ2-7|NA|TRBV11-3
TGTGCCAGCAGCTCCGGGACTTGGCAGTACTTC
CASSSGTWQYF
>TRBD1|16|TRBJ1-1|NA|TRBV5-6
TGTGCCAGCAGCTTAGGACAGGGTGGTAGGAACACTGAAGCTTTCTTT
CASSLGQGGRNTEAFF
>TRBD2|17|TRBJ2-1|NA|TRBV11-3
TGTGCCAGCAGCTTAGATAAGACTAGCGGGGGAGGCAATGAGCAGTTCTTC
CASSLDKTSGGGNEQFF
>NA|15|TRBJ2-3|NA|TRBV12-2
TGTGCAAGTCGCTTAGCGCGGAGGGCCCCAGATACGCAGTATTTT
CASRLARRAPDTQYF
>TRBD2|18|TRBJ2-7|NA|TRBV2
TGTGCCAGCAGTGATATGCGACTAGCGGGAGGAAGGGCCTACGAGCAGTACTTC
CASSDMRLAGGRAYEQYF
>NA|15|TRBJ2-3|NA|TRBV7-2
TGTGCCAGCAGCTTAGGCCAGGGCATTATACATACGCAGTATTTT
CASSLGQGIIHTQYF
>NA|13|TRBJ1-6|NA|TRBV6-5
TGTGCCAGCAGTTACTCCCGAACATCACCCCTCCACTTT
CASSYSRTSPLHF
>TRBD2|16|TRBJ2-3|NA|TRBV6-5
TGTGCCAGCAGTTACTCGAGCGGGGGCGCCCCAGATACGCAGTATTTT
CASSYSSGGAPDTQYF
>TRBD1|16|TRBJ2-1|few|TRBV5-4
TGTGCCAGCAGCTTCTCTTTTGGGACAGGGGTGGGTGAGCAGTTCTTC
CASSFSFGTGVGEQFF
>NA|13|TRBJ1-2|NA|TRBV6-6
TGTGCCAGCAGTTATGAGGGACTCTATGGCTACACCTTC
CASSYEGLYGYTF
>NA|14|TRBJ2-1|NA|TRBV27
TGTGCCAGCAGTTTGCTACCTTCCTACAATGAGCAGTTCTTC
CASSLLPSYNEQFF
>NA|14|TRBJ1-1|NA|TRBV5-6
TGTGCCAGCAGCCCGGACAGCCGAAACACTGAAGCTTTCTTT
CASSPDSRNTEAFF
>TRBD2|15|TRBJ2-1|few|TRBV2
TGTGCCAGCAGGCCCACTAGCGGGATTTACAATGAGCAGTTCTTC
CASRPTSGIYNEQFF
>TRBD1|17|TRBJ1-5|NA|TRBV5-6
TGTGCCAGCAGCTCTGGGGTAGGGCAGGGGGTCTATCAGCCCCAGCATTTT
CASSSGVGQGVYQPQHF